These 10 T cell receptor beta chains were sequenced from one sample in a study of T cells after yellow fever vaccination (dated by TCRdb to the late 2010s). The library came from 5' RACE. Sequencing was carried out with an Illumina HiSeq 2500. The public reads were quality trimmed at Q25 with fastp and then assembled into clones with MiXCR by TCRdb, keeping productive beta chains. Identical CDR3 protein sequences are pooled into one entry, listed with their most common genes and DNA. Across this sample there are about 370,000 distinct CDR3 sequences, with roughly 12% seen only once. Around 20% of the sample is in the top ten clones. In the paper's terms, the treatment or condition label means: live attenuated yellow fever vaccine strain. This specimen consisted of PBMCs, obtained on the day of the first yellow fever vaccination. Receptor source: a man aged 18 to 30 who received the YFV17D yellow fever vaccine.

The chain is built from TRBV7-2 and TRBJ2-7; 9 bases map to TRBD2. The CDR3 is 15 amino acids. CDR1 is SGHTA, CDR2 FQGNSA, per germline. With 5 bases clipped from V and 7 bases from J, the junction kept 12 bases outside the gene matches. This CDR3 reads CASSPGLAGAGEQYV. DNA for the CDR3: TGTGCCAGCAGCCCCGGGTTAGCGGGGGCTGGTGAGCAGTACGTC.

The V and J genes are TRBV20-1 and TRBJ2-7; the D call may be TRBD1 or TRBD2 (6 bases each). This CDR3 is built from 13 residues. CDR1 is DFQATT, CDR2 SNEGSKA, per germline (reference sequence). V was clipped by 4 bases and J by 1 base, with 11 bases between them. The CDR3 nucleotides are TGCAGTGCTATCGGGGGACATTCCTACGAGCAGTACGTC. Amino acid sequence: CSAIGGHSYEQYV.

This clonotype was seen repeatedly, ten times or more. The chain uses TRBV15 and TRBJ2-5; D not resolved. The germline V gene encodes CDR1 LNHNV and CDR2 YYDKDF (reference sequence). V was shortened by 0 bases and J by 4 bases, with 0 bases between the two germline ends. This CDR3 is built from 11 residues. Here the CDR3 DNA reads TGTGCCACCAGCAGAGAAGAGACCCAGTACTTC. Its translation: CATSREETQYF.

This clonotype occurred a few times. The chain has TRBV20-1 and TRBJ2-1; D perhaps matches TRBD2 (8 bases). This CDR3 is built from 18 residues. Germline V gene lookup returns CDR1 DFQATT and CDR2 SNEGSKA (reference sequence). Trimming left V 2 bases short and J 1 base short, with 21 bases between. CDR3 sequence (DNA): TGCAGTGCTAGAACTGCGGGACTAGGGGGCGGGTCCTACAATGAGCAGTTCTTC. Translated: CSARTAGLGGGSYNEQFF.

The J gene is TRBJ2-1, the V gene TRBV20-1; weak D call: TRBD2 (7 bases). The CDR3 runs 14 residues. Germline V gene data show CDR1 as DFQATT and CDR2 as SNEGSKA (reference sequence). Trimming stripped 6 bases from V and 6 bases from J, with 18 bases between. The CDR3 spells CSASLGGPLNEQFF. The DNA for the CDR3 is TGCAGTGCGAGCCTGGGGGGGCCGCTCAATGAGCAGTTCTTC.

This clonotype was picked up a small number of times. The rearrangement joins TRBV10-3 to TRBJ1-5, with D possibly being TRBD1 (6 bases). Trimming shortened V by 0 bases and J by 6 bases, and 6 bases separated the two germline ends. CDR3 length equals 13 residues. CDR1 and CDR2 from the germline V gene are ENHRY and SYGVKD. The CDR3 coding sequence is TGTGCCATCAGTGAGTCACAGGGTCAGCCCCAGCATTTT. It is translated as CAISESQGQPQHF.

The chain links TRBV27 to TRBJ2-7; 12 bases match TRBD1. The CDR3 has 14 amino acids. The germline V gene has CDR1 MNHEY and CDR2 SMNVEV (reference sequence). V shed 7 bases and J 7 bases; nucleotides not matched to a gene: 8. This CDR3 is CASTPGQGAREQYF. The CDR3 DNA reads TGTGCCAGCACACCGGGACAGGGGGCGAGGGAGCAGTACTTC.

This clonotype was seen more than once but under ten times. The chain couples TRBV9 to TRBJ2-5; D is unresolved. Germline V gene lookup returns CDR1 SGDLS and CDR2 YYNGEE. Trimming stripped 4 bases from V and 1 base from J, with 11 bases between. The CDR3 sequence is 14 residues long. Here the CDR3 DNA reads TGTGCCAGCAGCCAATCCCCGGTCCAAGAGACCCAGTACTTC. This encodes CASSQSPVQETQYF. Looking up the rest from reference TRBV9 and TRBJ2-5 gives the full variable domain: DSGVTQTPKHLITATGQRVTLRCSPRSGDLSVYWYQQSLDQGLQFLIQYYNGEERAKGNILERFSAQQFPDLHSELNLSSLELGDSALYFCASSQSPVQETQYFGPGTRLLVL.

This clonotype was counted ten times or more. CDR3 sequence reads: CASSPRAAGELFF. CDR3 coding DNA: TGTGCCAGCAGCCCCAGGGCAGCCGGGGAGCTGTTTTTT. The chain uses TRBV6-5 and TRBJ2-2; tentatively, D is TRBD1 (5 bases). Germline V CDR1 and CDR2: MNHEY, SVGAGI. CDR3 size: 13 residues. Deletions cut 6 bases from V and 6 bases from J, with 11 bases between.

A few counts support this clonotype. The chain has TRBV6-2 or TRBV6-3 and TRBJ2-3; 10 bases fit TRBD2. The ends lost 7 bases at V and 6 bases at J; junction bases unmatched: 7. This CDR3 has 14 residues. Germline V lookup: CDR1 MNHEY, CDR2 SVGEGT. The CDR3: CASNGLAGEDTQYF. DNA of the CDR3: TGTGCCAGCAACGGCCTAGCGGGGGAGGATACGCAGTATTTT.